Following are 13 T cell receptor beta chains from one sample sequenced in a study of blood T cells in healthy people across ages. PCR was performed a second time for about 7 to 12 cycles using a sample-barcoded 5' primer and a J-beta primer mix. Each CDR3 protein is one row after TCRdb ran MiXCR on the 5' RACE reads. Of hundreds of thousands of distinct CDR3 sequences in the sample, around 21% were seen once. The sample consisted of blood. The source is an older man in good health.

The V call is TRBV10-3, the J call TRBJ2-3; D not resolved. This CDR3 spans 12 amino acids. Germline assignment: CDR1 ENHRY and CDR2 SYGVKD. V was shortened by 2 bases and J by 4 bases, with 4 bases between the two germline ends. CDR3 coding DNA: TGTGCCATCAGTGAGCGCCCAGATACGCAGTATTTT. Its translation is CAISERPDTQYF.

The chain employs TRBV7-6 and TRBJ2-5; D unclear. CDR3 length equals 14 residues. Trimming took 5 bases from V and 5 from J, leaving 15 bases between them. Germline lookup yields CDR1 SGHVS and CDR2 FNYEAQ. DNA of the CDR3: TGTGCCAGCAGCCCACGGACGGGTTGGGAGACCCAGTACTTC. Its translation is CASSPRTGWETQYF.

Many counts were recorded for this clonotype. This chain connects TRBV15 to TRBJ2-5; 7 nucleotides align to TRBD2. After removal of 6 bases from V and 5 bases from J, the junction contained 9 bases not matched to a gene. The CDR3 is 14 amino acids. Germline-derived CDR1 and CDR2 are LNHNV and YYDKDF (reference sequence). The CDR3 sequence: CATSPSGIGETQYF. CDR3 DNA: TGTGCCACCAGTCCCAGCGGGATTGGGGAGACCCAGTACTTC.

This clonotype was observed a few times. The chain is built from TRBV4-3 and TRBJ2-7; tentative D call: TRBD1 (5 bases). This CDR3 has 14 residues. Per germline, CDR1 LGHNA and CDR2 YSLEER. The V gene lost 0 bases and the J gene lost 2 bases, with 8 bases spanning the gap. In DNA form, the CDR3 reads TGCGCCAGCAGCCAAGAAGCAGGGACCTACGAGCAGTACTTC. This encodes CASSQEAGTYEQYF.

This rearrangement joins TRBV12-3 or TRBV12-4 to TRBJ1-4; D gene unclear. Trimming removed 6 bases from V and 7 bases from J, with 9 bases in between. This CDR3 spans 12 amino acids. The CDR3 DNA sequence: TGTGCCAGCAGCGTAAGGGCTGAAAAACTGTTTTTT. This translates into CASSVRAEKLFF.

This CDR3 is CASSLRASSTEAFF. The DNA for the CDR3 is TGCGCCAGCAGCTTGAGGGCGTCGAGCACTGAAGCTTTCTTT. V usage is TRBV5-1 and J usage is TRBJ1-1; D not certain. The V end was cut by 1 base, the J end by 4 bases, with 11 bases between. Germline CDR1 reads SGHRS; CDR2 reads YFSETQ. The CDR3 length is 14 residues.

There are a few counts of this clonotype. The chain links TRBV6-2 or TRBV6-3 to TRBJ2-5; a weak D match, TRBD1 (6 bases). In germline, CDR1 is MNHEY, CDR2 SVGEGT. Trimming left V 7 bases short and J 7 bases short, with 13 bases between. The CDR3 has 12 residues. CDR3: CASNQGSGTQYF. DNA for the CDR3: TGTGCCAGCAACCAGGGGAGTGGGACCCAGTACTTC.

This clonotype was seen at least ten times. The rearrangement uses TRBV6-1 and TRBJ2-3; D is possibly TRBD1 (6 bases). V lost 6 bases and J lost 0, with 7 bases in between. Germline V gene sequence: CDR1 MNHNS, CDR2 SASEGT. The CDR3 is 13 amino acids. The CDR3 DNA sequence: TGTGCCAGCAGGGACAGTAGCACAGATACGCAGTATTTT. This translates into CASRDSSTDTQYF.

V gene TRBV4-1 combines with J gene TRBJ2-6; tentatively, D is TRBD1 (5 bases). V dropped 4 bases and J dropped 0 bases, with 13 bases sitting between them. The CDR3 is made up of 17 amino acids. The germline CDR1 and CDR2 sequences are MGHRA and YSYEKL. The CDR3 reads CASSPDTGDSGANVLTF. In nucleotides, the CDR3 is TGCGCCAGCAGCCCGGACACCGGAGACTCTGGGGCCAACGTCCTGACTTTC.

This clonotype was observed many times. The V and J genes are TRBV2 and TRBJ2-1; D gene ambiguous. The CDR3 is made up of 13 amino acids. V shed 4 bases and J shed 4 bases, with 8 bases lying between them. Germline V gives CDR1 SNHLY, CDR2 FYNNEI. CDR3 protein: CASSGLVYNEQFF. The CDR3 coding sequence is TGTGCCAGCAGTGGGCTAGTATACAATGAGCAGTTCTTC.

This clonotype was seen a handful of times. This rearrangement joins TRBV27 to TRBJ2-2; TRBD1 matches at 7 bases. The CDR3 contains 18 residues. Losses at the gene ends were 3 bases for V and 2 bases for J; bases not matched to a gene: 12. From germline, CDR1 is MNHEY and CDR2 SMNVEV (reference sequence). For the CDR3, the DNA is TGTGCCAGCAGTTTCCTTCGGACAGGCCCCCTTAACACCGGGGAGCTGTTTTTT. It translates to CASSFLRTGPLNTGELFF.

This clonotype has only a few counts. V and J are TRBV12-3 or TRBV12-4 and TRBJ1-4; D gene uncertain. Trimming removed 1 base at V and 8 bases at J, with 11 bases between. The CDR3 extends over 14 amino acids. CDR3 DNA sequence: TGTGCCAGCAGTTTAGAGGGAAGAAAAGAAAAACTGTTTTTT. It translates to CASSLEGRKEKLFF.

This clonotype was found a few times. The chain is built from TRBV6-2 or TRBV6-3 and TRBJ1-3, with a tentative D call TRBD1 (6 bases). The CDR3 consists of 16 residues. V dropped 4 bases and J dropped 0 bases, with 13 bases sitting between them. The germline V gene has CDR1 MNHEY and CDR2 SVGEGT. DNA for the CDR3: TGTGCCAGCAGTTGGGCGACAGGTATCTCTGGAAACACCATATATTTT. This gives the protein CASSWATGISGNTIYF.